This passage covers 19 T cell receptor beta chains from one sample sequenced in a study of T cell repertoires in cytomegalovirus infection (dated by TCRdb to the late 2010s). The treatment or condition label for this specimen denotes: in vitro stimulation with specific CMV peptide epitopes to enrich CMV-specific T cells. Instrument on record: Illumina HiSeq 1500. TCRdb reanalyzed the raw reads on its own, using fastp at Q25 for trimming and MiXCR for clone calling, and kept in-frame beta chains. CDR3 protein duplicates are merged, each entry listing the most common genes and DNA. The sample data list just under 500,000 distinct CDR3 sequences, and around 35% of these were observed just once. In total, the top ten clones hold under 20% of the sample. The antigens these receptors bind are not known. Here the sequenced sample was cultured PBMCs, taken from culture after CMV antigen stimulation. The receptors originated from a human donor in good health (CMV status not recorded). Some clones in this sample may be carry-over from other donors' samples.

CDR3 amino acids: CASSLGGVRPYNEQFF. The CDR3, as DNA: TGTGCCAGCAGCCTGGGGGGGGTAAGACCCTACAATGAGCAGTTCTTC. J is TRBJ2-1 and V is TRBV12-3 or TRBV12-4, with 7 bases matching TRBD2. CDR3 length: 16 amino acids. V was clipped by 6 bases and J by 2 bases; unmatched bases: 10.

The chain combines TRBV7-2 with TRBJ2-5, with 13 positions matching TRBD2. The CDR3 loop spans 16 amino acids. Per the germline V gene, CDR1 is SGHTA and CDR2 is FQGNSA. J was trimmed by 7 bases and V by 5 bases; bases with no gene match: 10. Written as DNA, the CDR3 is TGTGCCAGCAGCGGGATGGGGACTAGCGGGAAGGTGACCCAGTACTTC. As protein: CASSGMGTSGKVTQYF.

This clonotype was counted between two and nine times. The genes are TRBV7-2 and TRBJ1-3; tentative D call: TRBD1 (6 bases). There are 16 residues in the CDR3. The V gene's germline CDR1 is SGHTA and CDR2 FQGNSA. Trimming took 2 bases from V and 8 from J, leaving 19 bases between them. The CDR3 reads CASSLRGRGSSDTIYF. The CDR3 DNA follows: TGTGCCAGCAGCTTACGAGGGAGGGGGAGTTCGGACACCATATATTTT.

This clonotype was counted at least ten times. The chain employs TRBV7-2 and TRBJ2-3, with TRBD2 matching 11 bases. V dropped 1 base and J dropped 0; count of bases not matched to a gene: 0. This CDR3 is 16 amino acids long. Germline loops: CDR1 SGHTA, CDR2 FQGNSA. The CDR3 DNA follows: TGTGCCAGCAGCTTAGGACTAGCGGGGAGCACAGATACGCAGTATTTT. Amino acids: CASSLGLAGSTDTQYF.

CDR3 sequence: CATSDGGLDEQFF. CDR3 nucleotide sequence: TGTGCCACCAGTGACGGGGGACTAGATGAGCAGTTCTTC. This chain joins TRBV24-1 and TRBJ2-1; 8 nucleotides agree with TRBD2. CDR3 length: 13 amino acids. V was clipped by 4 bases and J by 8 bases; unmatched bases: 3. Germline assignment: CDR1 KGHDR and CDR2 SFDVKD.

This clonotype has a handful of counts. This chain connects TRBV11-2 to TRBJ1-1, with D unresolved. Germline lookup yields CDR1 SGHAT and CDR2 FQNNGV. Trimming shortened V by 5 bases and J by 0 bases, and 13 bases separated the two germline ends. The CDR3 has 15 amino acids. The CDR3 here is CASSPRVPLNTEAFF. In DNA form, the CDR3 reads TGTGCCAGCAGCCCCCGGGTGCCCTTGAACACTGAAGCTTTCTTT.

The chain joins TRBV7-2 to TRBJ2-6, with 9 bases that match TRBD1. Germline V gene lookup returns CDR1 SGHTA and CDR2 FQGNSA. The V gene end was trimmed by 3 bases and the J gene end by 2 bases; junction bases not matched to a gene: 8. The CDR3 covers 18 residues. CDR3 sequence (DNA): TGTGCCAGCAGCTTTACCGGGACAGGGACAACTGGGGCCAACGTCCTGACTTTC. Protein product: CASSFTGTGTTGANVLTF.

This clonotype was observed at least ten times. CDR3 nucleotide sequence: TGTGCCAGCAGTCCGGGTCCACCTCTAAGAAAACTGTTTTTT. Amino acids: CASSPGPPLRKLFF. The chain joins TRBV7-8 to TRBJ1-4; D gene uncertain. V dropped 6 bases and J dropped 10 bases, with 18 bases sitting between them. Germline V gene data show CDR1 as SGHVS and CDR2 as FQNEAQ. CDR3 size: 14 residues.

This clonotype was recorded at least ten times. The chain links TRBV7-2 to TRBJ2-7; no firm D call. V lost 4 bases and J lost 6, with 16 bases in between. The CDR3 spans 14 residues. CDR1 SGHTA and CDR2 FQGNSA come from the germline V gene. CDR3 nucleotides: TGTGCCAGCAGCTCGTTAGATCCGGGCCGCGAGCAGTACTTC. This codes for CASSSLDPGREQYF.

This clonotype was seen only a few times. The chain recombines TRBV24-1 with TRBJ2-3; 8 bases line up with TRBD1. The CDR3 is 14 amino acids. Germline CDR1 reads KGHDR; CDR2 reads SFDVKD. Trimming cost V 6 bases and J 3 bases; bases outside gene matches: 4. In nucleotides, the CDR3 is TGTGCCACCAGTCAGGGGGCTTGGACAGATACGCAGTATTTT. This gives the protein CATSQGAWTDTQYF.

The chain carries TRBV12-3 or TRBV12-4 and TRBJ1-4; 8 bases are shared with TRBD1. Trimming took 6 bases from V and 7 from J; bases not matched to a gene: 7. This CDR3 comprises 14 residues. The CDR3 sequence: CASRPGQGGEKLFF. The DNA for the CDR3 is TGTGCCAGCAGACCTGGACAGGGTGGTGAAAAACTGTTTTTT.

The table lists this clonotype with many counts. The chain joins TRBV7-2 to TRBJ1-4; 8 bases are a match to TRBD1. Germline lookup yields CDR1 SGHTA and CDR2 FQGNSA. The length of the CDR3 is 13 residues. Unmatched junction bases numbered 7, after V lost 8 bases and J lost 8 bases. The CDR3 bases are TGTGCCAGCGGAGGACAGGGAGGAGAAAAACTGTTTTTT. Its translation is CASGGQGGEKLFF. Variable domain in full (rest from reference TRBV7-2 and TRBJ1-4): GAGVSQSPSNKVTEKGKDVELRCDPISGHTALYWYRQSLGQGLEFLIYFQGNSAPDKSGLPSDRFSAERTGGSVSTLTIQRTQQEDSAVYLCASGGQGGEKLFFGSGTQLSVL.

At least ten counts were recorded for this clonotype. V gene TRBV6-5 combines with J gene TRBJ2-1; 10 nucleotides agree with TRBD1. The CDR3 spans 15 residues. V lost 5 bases and J lost 2; bases outside the gene matches: 3. Germline loops: CDR1 MNHEY, CDR2 SVGAGI. The CDR3 spells CASSPDRGAYNEQFF. In DNA form, the CDR3 reads TGTGCCAGCAGTCCGGACAGGGGGGCCTACAATGAGCAGTTCTTC.

The chain uses TRBV28 and TRBJ2-1; maybe TRBD2 (6 bases). Germline V gene sequence: CDR1 MDHEN, CDR2 SYDVKM. The V gene lost 5 bases and the J gene lost 3 bases, with 14 bases spanning the gap. The CDR3 runs 15 residues. Here the CDR3 DNA reads TGTGCCAGCAGTCCACCCCCGACTAGCTACAATGAGCAGTTCTTC. Translation gives CASSPPPTSYNEQFF.

This clonotype was detected only a few times. The J gene is TRBJ2-3, the V gene TRBV6-2 or TRBV6-3; tentatively, D is TRBD1 (6 bases). The CDR3 is 16 amino acids. The V gene's germline CDR1 is MNHEY and CDR2 SVGEGT. V was cut by 5 bases and J by 1 base, with 16 bases left in between. The CDR3 here is CASSPPRGLGTDTQYF. As DNA, the CDR3 is TGTGCCAGCAGTCCCCCGAGGGGGTTGGGCACAGATACGCAGTATTTT.

V gene TRBV7-6 combines with J gene TRBJ2-5; D is possibly TRBD1 (6 bases). The V end was cut by 5 bases, the J end by 4 bases, with 11 bases between. The CDR3 runs 13 residues. Germline values: CDR1 SGHVS, CDR2 FNYEAQ. The CDR3 loop reads CASSEQGRETQYF. The CDR3 nucleotides read TGTGCCAGCAGCGAACAGGGACGAGAGACCCAGTACTTC.

At least ten counts were recorded for this clonotype. The chain carries TRBV7-2 and TRBJ2-7, with D tentatively TRBD2 (7 bases). This CDR3 spans 14 amino acids. Germline CDR1 and CDR2: SGHTA and FQGNSA. Trimming took off 5 bases at V and 0 bases at J, with 11 bases between the two ends. CDR3 DNA sequence: TGTGCCAGCAGCGAGGGGGGGAGCTCCTACGAGCAGTACTTC. Its protein product is CASSEGGSSYEQYF.

The chain has TRBV6-2 or TRBV6-3 and TRBJ2-7; no reliable D call. V lost 6 bases to trimming and J lost 9 bases, with 18 bases between them. Germline V gene lookup returns CDR1 MNHEY and CDR2 SVGEGT. This CDR3 has 13 amino acids. CDR3 in DNA: TGTGCCAGCAGCGCCAGTTCCAGGACGCGGCAGTACGTC. Residues: CASSASSRTRQYV.

This clonotype was picked up a small number of times. The J gene is TRBJ2-3, the V gene TRBV5-1; 15 nucleotides line up with TRBD2. This CDR3 has 18 amino acids. The trim removed 4 bases at V and 3 bases at J, leaving 9 bases unmatched. The germline gives CDR1 SGHRS, CDR2 YFSETQ. Here the CDR3 DNA reads TGCGCCAGCAGCGTTGGACTAGCGGGAGGGCCTAGGACAGATACGCAGTATTTT. It translates to CASSVGLAGGPRTDTQYF. The entire variable domain, with the rest obtained from reference TRBV5-1 and TRBJ2-3, is as follows: KAGVTQTPRYLIKTRGQQVTLSCSPISGHRSVSWYQQTPGQGLQFLFEYFSETQRNKGNFPGRFSGRQFSNSRSEMNVSTLELGDSALYLCASSVGLAGGPRTDTQYFGPGTRLTVL.